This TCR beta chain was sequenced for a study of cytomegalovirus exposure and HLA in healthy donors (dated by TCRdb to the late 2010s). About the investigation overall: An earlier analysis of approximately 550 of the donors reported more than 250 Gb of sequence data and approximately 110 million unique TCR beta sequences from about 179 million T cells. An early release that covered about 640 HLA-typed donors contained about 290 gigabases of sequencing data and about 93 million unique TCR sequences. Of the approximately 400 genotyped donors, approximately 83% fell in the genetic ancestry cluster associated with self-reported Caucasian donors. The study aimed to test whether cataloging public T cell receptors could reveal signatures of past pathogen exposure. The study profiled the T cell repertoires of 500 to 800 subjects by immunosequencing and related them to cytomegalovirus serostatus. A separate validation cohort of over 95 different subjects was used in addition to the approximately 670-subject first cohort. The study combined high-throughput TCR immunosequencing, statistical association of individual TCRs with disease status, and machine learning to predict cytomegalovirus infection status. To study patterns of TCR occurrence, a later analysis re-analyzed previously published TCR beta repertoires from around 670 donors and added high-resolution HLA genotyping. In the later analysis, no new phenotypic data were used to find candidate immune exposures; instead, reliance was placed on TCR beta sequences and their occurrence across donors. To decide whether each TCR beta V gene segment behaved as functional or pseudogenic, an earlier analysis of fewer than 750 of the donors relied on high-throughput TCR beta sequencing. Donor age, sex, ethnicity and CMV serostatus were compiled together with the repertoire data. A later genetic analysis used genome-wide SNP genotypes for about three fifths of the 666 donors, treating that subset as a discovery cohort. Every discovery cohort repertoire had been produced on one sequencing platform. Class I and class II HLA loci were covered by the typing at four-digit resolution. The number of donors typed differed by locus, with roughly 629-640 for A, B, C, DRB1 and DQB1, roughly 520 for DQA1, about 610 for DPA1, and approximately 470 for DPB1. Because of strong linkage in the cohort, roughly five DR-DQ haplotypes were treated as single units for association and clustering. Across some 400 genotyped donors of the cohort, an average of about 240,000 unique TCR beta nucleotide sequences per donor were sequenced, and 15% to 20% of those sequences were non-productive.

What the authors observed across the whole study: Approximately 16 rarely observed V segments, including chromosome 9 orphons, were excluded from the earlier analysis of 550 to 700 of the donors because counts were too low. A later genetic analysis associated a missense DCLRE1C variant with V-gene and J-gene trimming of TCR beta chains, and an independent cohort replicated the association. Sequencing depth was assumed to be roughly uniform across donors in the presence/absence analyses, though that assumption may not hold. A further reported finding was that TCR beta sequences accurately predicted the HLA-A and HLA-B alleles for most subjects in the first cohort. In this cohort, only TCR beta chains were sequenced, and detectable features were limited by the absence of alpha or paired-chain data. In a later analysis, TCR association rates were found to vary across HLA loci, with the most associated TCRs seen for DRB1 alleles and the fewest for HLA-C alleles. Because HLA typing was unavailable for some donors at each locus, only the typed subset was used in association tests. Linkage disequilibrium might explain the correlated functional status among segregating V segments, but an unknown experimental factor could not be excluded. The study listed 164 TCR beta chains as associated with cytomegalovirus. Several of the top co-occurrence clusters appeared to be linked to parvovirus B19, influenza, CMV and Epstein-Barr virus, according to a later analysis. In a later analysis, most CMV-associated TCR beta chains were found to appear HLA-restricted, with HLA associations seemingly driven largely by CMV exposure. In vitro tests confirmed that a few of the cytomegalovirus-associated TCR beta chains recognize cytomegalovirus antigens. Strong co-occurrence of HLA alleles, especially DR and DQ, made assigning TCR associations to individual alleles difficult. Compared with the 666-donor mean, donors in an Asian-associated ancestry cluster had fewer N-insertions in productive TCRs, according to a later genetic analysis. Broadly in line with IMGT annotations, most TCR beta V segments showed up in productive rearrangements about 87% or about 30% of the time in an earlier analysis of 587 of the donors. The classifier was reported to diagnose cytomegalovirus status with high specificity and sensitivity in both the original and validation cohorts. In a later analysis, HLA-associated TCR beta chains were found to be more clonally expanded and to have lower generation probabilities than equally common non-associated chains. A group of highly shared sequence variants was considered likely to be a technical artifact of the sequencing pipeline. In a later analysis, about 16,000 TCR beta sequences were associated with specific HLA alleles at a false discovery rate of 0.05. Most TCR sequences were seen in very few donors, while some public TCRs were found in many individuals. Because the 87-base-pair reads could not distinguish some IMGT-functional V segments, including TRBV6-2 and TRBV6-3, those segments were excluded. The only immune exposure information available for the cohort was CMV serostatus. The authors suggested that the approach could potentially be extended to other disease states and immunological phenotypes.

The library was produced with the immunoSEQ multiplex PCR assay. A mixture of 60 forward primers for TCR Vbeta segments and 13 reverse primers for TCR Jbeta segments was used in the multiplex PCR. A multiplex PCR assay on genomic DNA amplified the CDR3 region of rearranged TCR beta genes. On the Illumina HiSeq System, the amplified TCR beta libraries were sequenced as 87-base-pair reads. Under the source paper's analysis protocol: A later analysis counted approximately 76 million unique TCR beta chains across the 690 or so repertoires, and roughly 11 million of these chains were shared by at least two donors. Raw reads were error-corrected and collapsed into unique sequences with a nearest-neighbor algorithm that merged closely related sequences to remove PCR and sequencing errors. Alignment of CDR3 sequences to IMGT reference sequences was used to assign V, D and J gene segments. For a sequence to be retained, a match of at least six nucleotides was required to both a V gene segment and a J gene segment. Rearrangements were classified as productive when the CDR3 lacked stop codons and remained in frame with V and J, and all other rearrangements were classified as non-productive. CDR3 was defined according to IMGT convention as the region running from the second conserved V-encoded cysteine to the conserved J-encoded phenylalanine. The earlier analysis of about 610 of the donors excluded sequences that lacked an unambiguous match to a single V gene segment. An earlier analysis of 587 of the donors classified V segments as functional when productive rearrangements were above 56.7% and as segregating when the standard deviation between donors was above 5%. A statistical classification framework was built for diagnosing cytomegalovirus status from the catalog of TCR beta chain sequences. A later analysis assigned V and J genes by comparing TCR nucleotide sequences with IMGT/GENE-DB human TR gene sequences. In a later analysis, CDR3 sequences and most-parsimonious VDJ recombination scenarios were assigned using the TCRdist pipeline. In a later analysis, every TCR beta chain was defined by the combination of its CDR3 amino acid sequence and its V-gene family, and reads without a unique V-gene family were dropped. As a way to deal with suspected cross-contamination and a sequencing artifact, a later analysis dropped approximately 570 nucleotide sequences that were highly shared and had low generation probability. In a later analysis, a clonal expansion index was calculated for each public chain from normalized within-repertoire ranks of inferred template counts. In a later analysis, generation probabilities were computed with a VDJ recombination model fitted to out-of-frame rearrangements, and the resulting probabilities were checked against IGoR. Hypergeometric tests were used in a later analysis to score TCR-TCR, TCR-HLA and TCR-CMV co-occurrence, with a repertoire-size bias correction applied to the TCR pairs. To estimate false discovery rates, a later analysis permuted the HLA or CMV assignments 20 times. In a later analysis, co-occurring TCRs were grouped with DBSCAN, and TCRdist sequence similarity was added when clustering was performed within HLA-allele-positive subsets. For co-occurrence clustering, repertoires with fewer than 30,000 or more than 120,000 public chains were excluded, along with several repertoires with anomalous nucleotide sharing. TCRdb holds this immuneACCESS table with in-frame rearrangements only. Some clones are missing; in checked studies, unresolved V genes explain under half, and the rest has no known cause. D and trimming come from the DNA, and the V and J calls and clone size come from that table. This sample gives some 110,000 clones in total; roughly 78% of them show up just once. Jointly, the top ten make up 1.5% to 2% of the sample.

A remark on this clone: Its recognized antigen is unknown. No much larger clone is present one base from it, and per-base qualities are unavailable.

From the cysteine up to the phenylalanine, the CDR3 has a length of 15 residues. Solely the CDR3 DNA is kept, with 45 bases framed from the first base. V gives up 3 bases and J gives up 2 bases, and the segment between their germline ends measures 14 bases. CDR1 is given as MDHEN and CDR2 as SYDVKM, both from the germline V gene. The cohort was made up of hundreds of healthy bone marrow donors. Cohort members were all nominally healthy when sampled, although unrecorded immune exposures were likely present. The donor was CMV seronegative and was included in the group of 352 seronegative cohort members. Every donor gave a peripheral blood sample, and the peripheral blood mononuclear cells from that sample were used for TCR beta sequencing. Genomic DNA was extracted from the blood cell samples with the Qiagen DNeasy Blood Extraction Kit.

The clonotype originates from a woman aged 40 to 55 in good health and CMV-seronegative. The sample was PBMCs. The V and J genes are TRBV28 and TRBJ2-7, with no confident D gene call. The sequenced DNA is TGTGCCAGCAGTTTGCCCCAGGTGCCAACCTACGAGCAGTACTTC. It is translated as CASSLPQVPTYEQYF.